This T cell receptor (beta chain) is from a study of cytomegalovirus exposure and HLA in healthy donors. General observations from the study: With high specificity and sensitivity, the classifier reportedly diagnosed cytomegalovirus status.

As concerns this clone: Its matching antigen is unknown.

Sequencing used immunoSEQ multiplex PCR; TCRdb keeps in-frame clones, though not all of them. The table includes roughly 62,000 clones, over 75% detected once. This CDR3 contains 14 residues. Trimming removed 3 bases from V and 3 bases from J; junction bases left unmatched: 3. Germline V gene sequence: CDR1 SGHVS, CDR2 FQNEAQ. The chain carries TRBV7-8 and TRBJ1-2; 8 bases agree with TRBD1. Sequencing used PBMCs. This clonotype originated in a woman aged 25 to 39 in good health and CMV-seronegative. In DNA form, the CDR3 reads TGTGCCAGCAGCTTGACAGGGGCAGACTATGGCTACACCTTC. It encodes CASSLTGADYGYTF.